Sequencing of this TCR beta chain was carried out in a study of blood T cells in healthy people across ages. Study information: With template switching, about one barcoded beta molecule was captured per two T cells.

Worth noting for this clonotype: Its antigen remains unknown.

It was with a sample-barcoded 5' primer and a J-beta primer mix that a second PCR of about 6 to 12 cycles was run. TCRdb used MiXCR to reprocess the 5' RACE reads, holding one entry per CDR3 protein. The sample contains about 1.5 million distinct CDR3 sequences, roughly 40% of which appear only once. Points from the study as a whole: Possibly confounding the expanded clonotype changes was the fact that donor CMV status was unknown.

The sequenced material came from blood. This TCR was recovered from a woman aged 18-29 years in good health.

CDR3 region: CASSLWAGGANEKLFF. Written as DNA, the CDR3 is TGTGCCAGCAGTTTATGGGCGGGTGGGGCTAATGAAAAACTGTTTTTT. The V call is TRBV28, the J call TRBJ1-4; no definite D call. The CDR3 is 16 amino acids. The V end was cut by 0 bases, the J end by 3 bases, with 11 bases between. Germline assignment: CDR1 MDHEN and CDR2 SYDVKM. Drawing the rest from reference TRBV28 and TRBJ1-4, the complete variable domain is DVKVTQSSRYLVKRTGEKVFLECVQDMDHENMFWYRQDPGLGLRLIYFSYDVKMKEKGDIPEGYSVSREKKERFSLILESASTNQTSMYLCASSLWAGGANEKLFFGSGTQLSVL.